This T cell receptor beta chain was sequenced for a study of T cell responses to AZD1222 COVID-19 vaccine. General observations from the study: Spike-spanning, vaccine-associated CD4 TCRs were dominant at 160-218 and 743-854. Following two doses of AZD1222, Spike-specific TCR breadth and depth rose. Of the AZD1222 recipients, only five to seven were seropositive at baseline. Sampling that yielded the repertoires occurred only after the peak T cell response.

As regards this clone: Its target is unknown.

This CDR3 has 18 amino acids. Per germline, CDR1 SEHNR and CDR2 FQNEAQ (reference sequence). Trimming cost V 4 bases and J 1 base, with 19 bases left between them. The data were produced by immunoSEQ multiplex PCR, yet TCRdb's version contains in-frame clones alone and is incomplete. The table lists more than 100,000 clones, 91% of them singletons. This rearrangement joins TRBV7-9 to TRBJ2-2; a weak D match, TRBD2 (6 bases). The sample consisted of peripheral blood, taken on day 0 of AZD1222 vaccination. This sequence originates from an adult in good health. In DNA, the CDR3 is TGTGCCAGCAGCTCACAGAGTGGGTCGCGGGAGAACACCGGGGAGCTGTTTTTT. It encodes CASSSQSGSRENTGELFF.